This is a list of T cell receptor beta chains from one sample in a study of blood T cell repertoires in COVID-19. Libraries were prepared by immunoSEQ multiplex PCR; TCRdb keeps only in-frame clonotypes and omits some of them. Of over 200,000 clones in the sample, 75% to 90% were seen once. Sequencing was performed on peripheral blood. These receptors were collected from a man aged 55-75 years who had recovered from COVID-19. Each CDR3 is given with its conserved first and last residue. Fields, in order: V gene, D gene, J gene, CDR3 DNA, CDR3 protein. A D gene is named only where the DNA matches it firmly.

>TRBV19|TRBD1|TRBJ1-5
TGTGCCAGTAGCCGGACAGGGGGCGGCAATCAGCCCCAGCATTTT
CASSRTGGGNQPQHF
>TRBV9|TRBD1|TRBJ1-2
TGTGCCAGCAACTCCGACAGGGATGTTGCTGGCTACACCTTC
CASNSDRDVAGYTF
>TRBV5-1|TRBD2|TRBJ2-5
TGCGCCAGCAGGGGCGGTAGCGGGGGCCACCAAGAGACCCAGTACTTC
CASRGGSGGHQETQYF
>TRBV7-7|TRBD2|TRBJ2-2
TGTGCTAGCAGCTTTTCCGGGACTAGCACCGGGGAGCTGTTTTTT
CASSFSGTSTGELFF
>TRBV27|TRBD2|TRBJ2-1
TGTGCCAGCAGTTTAATTGGGACTACGATCTACAATGAGCAGTTCTTC
CASSLIGTTIYNEQFF
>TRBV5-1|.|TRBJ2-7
TGCGCCAGCAGCCTACTAGACGAGCAGTACTTC
CASSLLDEQYF
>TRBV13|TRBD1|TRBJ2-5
TGTGCCAGCAGCACCAGACAGGGGAGAGCGGAGACCCAGTACTTC
CASSTRQGRAETQYF
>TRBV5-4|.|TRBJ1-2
TGTGCCAGCAGCCGAGGACCGGGATTCAACCTTTTTTCTGGCTACACCTTC
CASSRGPGFNLFSGYTF
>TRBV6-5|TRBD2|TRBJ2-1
TGTGCCAGCAGTTTCCGGACTAGCGGGAGTACTGAGCAGTTCTTC
CASSFRTSGSTEQFF
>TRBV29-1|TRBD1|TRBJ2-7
TGCAGCGTGAGGACAGGGGCCTACGAGCAGTACTTC
CSVRTGAYEQYF
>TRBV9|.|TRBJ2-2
TGTGCCAGCAGCCTACGGACGGGAGAAAGGGGGGAGCTGTTTTTT
CASSLRTGERGELFF
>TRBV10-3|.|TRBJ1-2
TGTGCCATCAGTGAGGAACGGTCCTATGGCTACACCTTC
CAISEERSYGYTF
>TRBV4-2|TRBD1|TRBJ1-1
TGTGCCAGCAGCCAGGAACAGGGGTTGAGCACTGAAGCTTTCTTT
CASSQEQGLSTEAFF
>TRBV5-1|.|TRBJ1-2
TGCGCCAGCAGCCGGACGGGGAACTATGGCTACACCTTC
CASSRTGNYGYTF
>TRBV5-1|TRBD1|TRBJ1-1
TGCGCCAGCAGCCGTGGGGCAGGGGGGTCGAACACTGAAGCTTTCTTT
CASSRGAGGSNTEAFF
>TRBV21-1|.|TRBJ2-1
TGTGCCAGCAGGAGACCCCTGGCGGGGGACTACAATGAGCAGTTCTTC
CASRRPLAGDYNEQFF
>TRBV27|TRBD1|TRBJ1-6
TGTGCCAGCAGCCTTTTGGGGGACAGGACTAATTCACCCCTCCACTTT
CASSLLGDRTNSPLHF